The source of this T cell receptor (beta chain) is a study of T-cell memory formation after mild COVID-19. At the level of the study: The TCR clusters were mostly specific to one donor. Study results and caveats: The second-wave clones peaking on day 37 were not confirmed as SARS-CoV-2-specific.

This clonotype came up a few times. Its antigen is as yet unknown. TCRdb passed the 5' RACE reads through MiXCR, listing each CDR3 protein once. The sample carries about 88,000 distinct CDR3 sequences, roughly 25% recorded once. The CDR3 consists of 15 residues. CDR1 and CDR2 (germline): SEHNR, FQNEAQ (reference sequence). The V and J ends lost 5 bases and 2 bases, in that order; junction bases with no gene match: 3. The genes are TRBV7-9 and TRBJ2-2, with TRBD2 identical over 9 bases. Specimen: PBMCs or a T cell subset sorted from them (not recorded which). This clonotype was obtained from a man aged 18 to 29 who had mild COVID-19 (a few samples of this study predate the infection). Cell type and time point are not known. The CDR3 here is CASSRLAVNTGELFF. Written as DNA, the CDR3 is TGTGCCAGCAGCCGACTAGCGGTCAACACCGGGGAGCTGTTTTTT.